This T cell receptor beta chain was recorded in a study of shared clonotypes between healthy human individuals. Sequenced by immunoSEQ multiplex PCR; TCRdb stores in-frame clones only, minus some. In the table there are a few hundred thousand clones, about 65% of which are singletons. This CDR3 spans 15 amino acids. V lost 4 bases and J 5 bases, leaving 14 bases between the germline ends. Germline CDR1 and CDR2: SGHTA and FQGNSA. Sequencing used memory CD4+ T cells sorted from blood. Regarding subset: CD45RA-negative fraction. The genes are TRBV7-2 and TRBJ2-2, with D maybe TRBD2 (5 bases). This TCR was sampled from a man between 25 and 39 years old in good health. In DNA, the CDR3 is TGTGCCAGCAGCTCGGGAATAGCACAGACCGGGGAGCTGTTTTTT. Translated, it gives CASSSGIAQTGELFF.